The present entry profiles one T cell receptor (beta chain) with its context. This sample stems from a study of cytomegalovirus exposure and HLA in healthy donors. The V end lost 4 bases, the J end lost 6 bases, and 16 bases lay between the germline ends. The CDR3 contains 15 residues. The V gene's germline CDR1 is SGHDT and CDR2 YYEEEE. The PCR ran on 60 Vbeta and 13 Jbeta primers. Only in-frame clones appear in the TCRdb table, and some are missing; sequencing was by immunoSEQ multiplex PCR. The sample includes 150,000 to 200,000 clones, 60% to 80% of them seen just once. This TCR was sampled from a male donor in good health and CMV-seronegative. The material sequenced was PBMCs. V gene TRBV5-6 combines with J gene TRBJ2-2; D is possibly TRBD2 (7 bases). CDR3 in DNA: TGTGCCAGCAGCCCCGCCGGGGGGCTGGCCGGGGAGCTGTTTTTT. Its protein product is CASSPAGGLAGELFF.